The next 23 T cell receptor beta chains were all read from a single sample in a study of shared clonotypes between healthy human individuals. TCRdb's table, derived via immunoSEQ multiplex PCR, lists solely in-frame clones and lacks some. The sample yields roughly 380,000 clones, about 96% seen once. Material for sequencing was memory CD8+ T cells sorted from blood. Subset given: CD45RO+ cells pooled with CCR7-negative TemRA cells. All receptors derive from a man aged 25 to 40 in good health.

This clone appeared a few times. This sequence joins TRBV5-6 and TRBJ2-7; a weak D match, TRBD1 (6 bases). This CDR3 has 15 residues. The germline V and J ends were trimmed by 4 bases and 2 bases, with 16 bases remaining between them. The germline gives CDR1 SGHDT, CDR2 YYEEEE. The CDR3 here is CASSQADRTAYEQYF. Written as DNA, the CDR3 is TGTGCCAGCAGCCAAGCCGACAGGACAGCCTACGAGCAGTACTTC.

Concerning this clone: Germline is not matched at one junction end, which may reflect a read error. This chain uses TRBV7-7 with TRBJ2-5; D may be TRBD2 (7 bases). Looked up from germline, CDR1 is SSHAT and CDR2 is FNYEAQ (reference sequence). This CDR3 spans 14 amino acids. CDR3 in amino acids: CASSLGGAVETQYF. Here the CDR3 DNA reads TGTGCTAGCAGCTTAGGGGGGGCCGTAGAGACCCAGTACTTC.

This clone was seen only once. This chain uses TRBV5-1 with TRBJ2-3; weak D call: TRBD2 (6 bases). Trimming took 4 bases from V and 2 from J, leaving 20 bases between them. Germline V CDR1 and CDR2: SGHRS, YFSETQ. CDR3 length equals 17 residues. The CDR3 spells CASSLPLGGRNTDTQYF. CDR3 DNA sequence: TGCGCCAGCAGCCTCCCCCTCGGTGGGAGGAACACAGATACGCAGTATTTT.

The CDR3 region has the DNA TGTGCCAGTAGTATGGGGCCGGGCCGCACCTACGAGCAGTACTTC. This codes for CASSMGPGRTYEQYF. The genes are TRBV19 and TRBJ2-7, with a tentative D call TRBD1 (5 bases). V was clipped by 3 bases and J by 2 bases, with 14 bases between them. The length of the CDR3 is 15 residues. CDR1 is LNHDA and CDR2 is SQIVND in the germline V gene (reference sequence).

The chain combines TRBV7-9 with TRBJ1-5, with 7 bases identical to TRBD1. The J segment lost 2 bases and the V segment lost 3 bases, leaving 4 bases of the junction unmatched. The CDR3 length is 15 residues. CDR1 is SEHNR, CDR2 FQNEAQ, per germline (reference sequence). CDR3 sequence: CASSFGGQRNQPQHF. The CDR3, as DNA: TGTGCCAGCAGCTTCGGGGGACAGCGCAATCAGCCCCAGCATTTT.

In nucleotides, the CDR3 is TGTGCCAGCAGTGAACTAGGTCGAGGGCCCTACGAGCAGTACTTC. This codes for CASSELGRGPYEQYF. The rearrangement links TRBV2 to TRBJ2-7; perhaps TRBD2 as D (5 bases). This CDR3 spans 15 amino acids. V was shortened by 2 bases and J by 2 bases, with 13 bases between the two germline ends. The germline V gene encodes CDR1 SNHLY and CDR2 FYNNEI. Full variable domain (outside the CDR3, taken from reference TRBV2 and TRBJ2-7): EPEVTQTPSHQVTQMGQEVILRCVPISNHLYFYWYRQILGQKVEFLVSFYNNEISEKSEIFDDQFSVERPDGSNFTLKIRSTKLEDSAMYFCASSELGRGPYEQYFGPGTRLTVT.

The rearrangement uses TRBV10-2 and TRBJ2-3, with D possibly matching TRBD2 (5 bases). Germline CDR1 WSHSY, CDR2 SAAADI. Trimming left V 3 bases short and J 1 base short, with 8 bases between. The CDR3 is made up of 14 amino acids. The CDR3 coding sequence is TGCGCCAGCAGTGACTACGGGGGCACAGATACGCAGTATTTT. This sequence encodes CASSDYGGTDTQYF.

The chain carries TRBV25-1 and TRBJ2-5; a possible D gene is TRBD2 (5 bases). V was trimmed by 3 bases and J by 8 bases, leaving 13 bases between them. CDR3 size: 13 residues. Per the germline V gene, CDR1 is MGHDK and CDR2 is SYGVNS. The CDR3 region has the DNA TGTGCCAGCAGTGATTTCGGGCCGGGAACCCAGTACTTC. Translation gives CASSDFGPGTQYF.

The chain links TRBV5-6 to TRBJ2-2; either TRBD1 or TRBD2 may supply D (6 bases each). This CDR3 contains 17 residues. The V gene lost 2 bases and the J gene lost 1 base, with 15 bases spanning the gap. Germline V gene sequence: CDR1 SGHDT, CDR2 YYEEEE. CDR3 residues: CASSFGGRPMNTGELFF. CDR3 bases: TGTGCCAGCAGCTTTGGGGGGCGCCCCATGAACACCGGGGAGCTGTTTTTT. Full variable domain (remainder filled in from reference TRBV5-6 and TRBJ2-2): DAGVTQSPTHLIKTRGQQVTLRCSPKSGHDTVSWYQQALGQGPQFIFQYYEEEERQRGNFPDRFSGHQFPNYSSELNVNALLLGDSALYLCASSFGGRPMNTGELFFGEGSRLTVL.

This rearrangement joins TRBV10-1 to TRBJ2-1; TRBD2 agrees at 8 bases. The CDR3 loop spans 14 amino acids. After removal of 5 bases from V and 2 bases from J, the junction contained 2 bases not matched to a gene. The V gene's germline CDR1 is WNHNN and CDR2 SYGVQD (reference sequence). The CDR3 region is CASSISGTYNEQFF. Written as DNA, the CDR3 is TGCGCCAGCAGTATTAGCGGGACCTACAATGAGCAGTTCTTC.

The chain recombines TRBV5-4 with TRBJ2-2, with a tentative D call TRBD2 (6 bases). The V and J ends lost 4 bases and 3 bases respectively, with 13 bases between them. Germline values: CDR1 SGHNT, CDR2 YYREEE (reference sequence). The CDR3 sequence is 15 residues long. The CDR3 protein is CASSRDLEYTGELFF. The DNA for the CDR3 is TGTGCCAGCAGCCGGGACTTGGAGTACACCGGGGAGCTGTTTTTT.

V is TRBV10-3 and J is TRBJ1-5, with D possibly matching TRBD1 (6 bases). In germline, CDR1 is ENHRY, CDR2 SYGVKD. The CDR3 runs 15 residues. Trimming shortened V by 4 bases and J by 0 bases, and 10 bases separated the two germline ends. CDR3 residues: CAISGGGGSNQPQHF. The DNA of the CDR3 is TGTGCCATCAGTGGGGGAGGGGGTAGCAATCAGCCCCAGCATTTT.

On this clone itself: One end of the junction is discordant with germline, which a read error may explain. The chain uses TRBV6-1 and TRBJ1-6; D remains unclear. Germline-derived CDR1 and CDR2 are MNHNS and SASEGT. CDR3 length equals 12 residues. The CDR3 coding sequence is TGTGCCAGCACTGAATGGAGGGCACCCCTCCACTTT. Its translation: CASTEWRAPLHF.

This clone was seen a single time. Different DNA sequences within this sample yield the same CDR3. The chain is built from TRBV4-1 and TRBJ2-1; TRBD2 matches 8 bases. Trimming cost V 1 base and J 7 bases; bases outside gene matches: 3. The CDR3 is 14 amino acids. The germline CDR1 and CDR2 sequences are MGHRA and YSYEKL. CDR3 sequence reads: CASSQASGSNEQFF. The CDR3 bases are TGCGCCAGCAGCCAAGCAAGCGGGAGTAATGAGCAGTTCTTC.

This chain uses TRBV11-2 with TRBJ1-1, with 7 positions matching TRBD1. The CDR3 is 17 residues long. The V and J ends lost 2 bases and 7 bases, in that order; junction bases with no gene match: 16. Germline values: CDR1 SGHAT, CDR2 FQNNGV. CDR3 sequence reads: CASSLTVHRGLMREAFF. The DNA for the CDR3 is TGTGCCAGCAGCTTAACCGTACACAGGGGTCTAATGCGTGAAGCTTTCTTT.

This chain links TRBV5-1 with TRBJ1-3; D gene ambiguous. The CDR3 totals 15 residues. Trimming left V 2 bases short and J 6 bases short, with 15 bases between. Germline V gene lookup returns CDR1 SGHRS and CDR2 YFSETQ. CDR3 nucleotide sequence: TGCGCCAGCAGCTTCCATCCGGGCGGACCAAACACCATATATTTT. Translated, it gives CASSFHPGGPNTIYF.

The chain employs TRBV5-5 and TRBJ2-7; no clear D. The V end lost 7 bases, the J end lost 6 bases, and 17 bases lay between the germline ends. CDR3 length: 13 amino acids. CDR1 is SGHKS, CDR2 YYEKEE, per germline (reference sequence). This CDR3 reads CASSPMLAGEQYF. The DNA for the CDR3 is TGTGCCAGCTCACCAATGTTGGCAGGCGAGCAGTACTTC. Using reference TRBV5-5 and TRBJ2-7 for the parts outside the CDR3, the full variable domain is DAGVTQSPTHLIKTRGQQVTLRCSPISGHKSVSWYQQVLGQGPQFIFQYYEKEERGRGNFPDRFSARQFPNYSSELNVNALLLGDSALYLCASSPMLAGEQYFGPGTRLTVT.

Remarks on this clone: The sample contains more than one DNA sequence encoding this CDR3. V usage is TRBV15 and J usage is TRBJ2-6; D remains unclear. V shed 0 bases and J shed 0 bases, with 3 bases lying between them. CDR1 is LNHNV and CDR2 is YYDKDF in the germline V gene (reference sequence). The CDR3 is made up of 15 amino acids. CDR3 in DNA: TGTGCCACCAGCAGAGACAACTCTGGGGCCAACGTCCTGACTTTC. Protein sequence: CATSRDNSGANVLTF.

This rearrangement joins TRBV7-9 to TRBJ2-7; TRBD2 matches at 8 bases. Trimming took 0 bases from V and 5 from J; bases not matched to a gene: 6. The CDR3 is 15 amino acids. Germline-derived CDR1 and CDR2 are SEHNR and FQNEAQ (reference sequence). Written as DNA, the CDR3 is TGTGCCAGCAGCTTAGCATCGGGAGGGCAGGACGAGCAGTACTTC. This encodes CASSLASGGQDEQYF.

This sequence joins TRBV13 and TRBJ2-5; D unresolved. Germline CDR1 and CDR2: PRHDT and FYEKMQ (reference sequence). This CDR3 spans 14 amino acids. Deletions cut 6 bases from V and 5 bases from J, with 16 bases between. The CDR3 nucleotides read TGTGCCAGCAGTTCGAGACCTGGGCGGGAGACCCAGTACTTC. Residues: CASSSRPGRETQYF.

The genes are TRBV28 and TRBJ2-1; no clear D gene. Per the germline V gene, CDR1 is MDHEN and CDR2 is SYDVKM. Trimming left V 1 base short and J 6 bases short, with 10 bases between. The CDR3 has 14 residues. DNA for the CDR3: TGTGCCAGCAGTTTATCTGGGAATGGCAATGAGCAGTTCTTC. It yields the protein CASSLSGNGNEQFF.

This clone came up once. The chain is built from TRBV19 and TRBJ2-5, with 12 nucleotides matching TRBD2. The germline V gene has CDR1 LNHDA and CDR2 SQIVND (reference sequence). V was clipped by 3 bases and J by 5 bases; unmatched bases: 4. The CDR3 runs to 15 residues. CDR3 sequence: CASSITSGRRETQYF. CDR3 sequence (DNA): TGTGCCAGTAGTATTACTAGCGGGAGGAGGGAGACCCAGTACTTC.

This clone was seen only once. CDR3 protein: CASSQDPGQGTDTQYF. DNA for the CDR3: TGCGCCAGCAGCCAAGACCCGGGACAGGGGACAGATACGCAGTATTTT. J is TRBJ2-3 and V is TRBV4-1, with 10 bases matching TRBD1. V lost 0 bases, J lost 3 bases, and 3 bases stayed unmatched. Germline V lookup: CDR1 MGHRA, CDR2 YSYEKL. This CDR3 has 16 residues.